This entry is about one TCR beta chain. This sample was taken from a study of cytomegalovirus exposure and HLA in healthy donors. The PCR made use of 60 Vbeta and 13 Jbeta primers. Produced via immunoSEQ multiplex PCR; TCRdb's table is partial and in-frame only. This sample has about 150,000 clones; approximately 83% occur once, and the top ten carry 2.5% to 3.5%. The length of the CDR3 is 15 residues. V shed 6 bases, J shed 6 bases, and the junction held 9 bases outside the gene matches. Germline loops: CDR1 WNHNN, CDR2 SYGVQD (reference sequence). Material: PBMCs. The V gene is TRBV10-1, the J gene TRBJ1-5; TRBD1 matches 9 bases. The receptor was derived from a male donor in good health and CMV-seronegative. CDR3 amino acids: CASRVYRGRVQPQHF. The DNA of the CDR3 is TGCGCCAGCAGGGTATACAGGGGGCGCGTTCAGCCCCAGCATTTT.